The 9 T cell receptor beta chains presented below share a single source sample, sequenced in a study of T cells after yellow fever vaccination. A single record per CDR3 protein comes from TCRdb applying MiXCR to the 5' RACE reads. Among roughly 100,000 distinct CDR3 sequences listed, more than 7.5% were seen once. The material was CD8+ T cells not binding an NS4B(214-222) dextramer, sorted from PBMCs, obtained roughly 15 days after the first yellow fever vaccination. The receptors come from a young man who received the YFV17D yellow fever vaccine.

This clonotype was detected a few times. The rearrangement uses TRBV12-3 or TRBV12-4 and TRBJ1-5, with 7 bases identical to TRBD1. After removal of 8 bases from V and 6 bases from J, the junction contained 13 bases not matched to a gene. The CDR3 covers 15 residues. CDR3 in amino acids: CASQRRGGIGQPQHF. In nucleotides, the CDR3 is TGTGCCAGCCAGAGACGAGGGGGCATTGGTCAGCCCCAGCATTTT.

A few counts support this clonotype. CDR3 protein: CASSHGLAGAKETQYF. The CDR3, as DNA: TGTGCCAGCAGTCACGGACTAGCGGGGGCGAAAGAGACCCAGTACTTC. The chain is built from TRBV12-3 or TRBV12-4 and TRBJ2-5, with 13 bases fitting TRBD2. This CDR3 has 16 residues. J was trimmed by 3 bases and V by 5 bases; bases with no gene match: 6.

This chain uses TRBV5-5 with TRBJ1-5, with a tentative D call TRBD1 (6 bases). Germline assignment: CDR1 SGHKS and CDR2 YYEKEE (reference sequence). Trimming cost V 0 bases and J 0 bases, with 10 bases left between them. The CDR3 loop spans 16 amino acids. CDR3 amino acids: CASSLATGDSNQPQHF. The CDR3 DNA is TGTGCCAGCAGCTTGGCGACAGGAGATAGCAATCAGCCCCAGCATTTT. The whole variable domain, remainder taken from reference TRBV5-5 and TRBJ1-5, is DAGVTQSPTHLIKTRGQQVTLRCSPISGHKSVSWYQQVLGQGPQFIFQYYEKEERGRGNFPDRFSARQFPNYSSELNVNALLLGDSALYLCASSLATGDSNQPQHFGDGTRLSIL.

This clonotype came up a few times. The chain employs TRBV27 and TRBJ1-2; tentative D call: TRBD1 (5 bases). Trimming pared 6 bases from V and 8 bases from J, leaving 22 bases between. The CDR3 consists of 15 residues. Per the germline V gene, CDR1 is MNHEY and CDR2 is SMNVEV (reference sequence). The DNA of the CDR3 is TGTGCCAGCAGACAAACTTCCAGGGCCCTCTGGGGCTACACCTTC. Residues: CASRQTSRALWGYTF.

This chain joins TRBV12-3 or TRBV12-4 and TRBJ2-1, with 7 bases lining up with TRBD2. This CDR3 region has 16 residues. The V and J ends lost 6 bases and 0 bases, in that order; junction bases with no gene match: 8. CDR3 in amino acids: CASSPGTITSYNEQFF. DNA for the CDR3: TGTGCCAGCAGCCCCGGGACTATCACCTCCTACAATGAGCAGTTCTTC.

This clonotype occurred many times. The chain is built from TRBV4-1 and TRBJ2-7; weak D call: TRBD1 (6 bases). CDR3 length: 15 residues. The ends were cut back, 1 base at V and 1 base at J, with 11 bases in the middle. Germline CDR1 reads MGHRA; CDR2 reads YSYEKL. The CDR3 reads CASSQGVDRSYEQYV. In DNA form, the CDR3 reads TGCGCCAGCAGCCAAGGGGTGGACAGATCCTACGAGCAGTACGTC.

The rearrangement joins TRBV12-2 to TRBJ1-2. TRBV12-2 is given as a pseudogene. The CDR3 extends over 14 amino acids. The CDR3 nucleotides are TGTGCAAGTCGCCGGCAGAAGTTCGCCTATGGCTACACCTTC. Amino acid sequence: CASRRQKFAYGYTF.

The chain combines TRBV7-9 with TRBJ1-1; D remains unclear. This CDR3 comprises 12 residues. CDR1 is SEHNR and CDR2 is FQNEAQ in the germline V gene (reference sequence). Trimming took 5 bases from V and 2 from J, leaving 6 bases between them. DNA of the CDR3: TGTGCCAGCAGCCCCCGAAACACTGAAGCTTTCTTT. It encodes CASSPRNTEAFF. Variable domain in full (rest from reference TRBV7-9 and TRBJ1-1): DTGVSQNPRHKITKRGQNVTFRCDPISEHNRLYWYRQTLGQGPEFLTYFQNEAQLEKSRLLSDRFSAERPKGSFSTLEIQRTEQGDSAMYLCASSPRNTEAFFGQGTRLTVV.

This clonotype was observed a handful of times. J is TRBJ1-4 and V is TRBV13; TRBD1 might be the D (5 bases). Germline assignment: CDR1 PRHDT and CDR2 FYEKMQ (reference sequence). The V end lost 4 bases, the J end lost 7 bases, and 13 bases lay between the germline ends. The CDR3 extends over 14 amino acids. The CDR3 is CASSSRGLGEKLFF. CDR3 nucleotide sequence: TGTGCCAGCAGCTCCCGGGGGTTGGGTGAAAAACTGTTTTTT.